This T cell receptor (beta chain) was observed in a study of T cells in Graves' hyperthyroidism and ophthalmopathy (dated by TCRdb to about 2019). Regarding the research as a whole: Peripheral blood was sampled at the time of initial diagnosis, prior to any treatment. To identify TCR V-J signatures that set the groups apart, the researchers used a discovery cohort of 100 patients, made up of roughly 40 with Graves' ophthalmopathy and 57 with stable Graves' hyperthyroidism. An independent validation cohort of 18 to 20 hyperthyroidism patients and 17 patients who later progressed to ophthalmopathy tested prospective prediction of ophthalmopathy. For training and testing, the approximately 92 patients in the discovery cohort were randomly divided in a 7:3 ratio. The study also compared thyroid tissue and blood T-cell repertoires from roughly 6 Graves' hyperthyroidism patients. After blood sampling, hyperthyroidism patients were treated with methimazole at a starting dose of 30 mg daily, and ophthalmopathy patients were treated with high-dose intravenous methylprednisolone. The paper reports TCR Vbeta CDR3 sequencing of roughly 140 peripheral blood samples: 43 ophthalmopathy, about 75 hyperthyroidism and around 17 progressor patients.

Amplification of TCR beta CDR3 regions was carried out from RNA transcripts. The first round of RT-PCR for the TCR CDR3 was performed with the HTBI primer set and the Qiagen OneStep RT-PCR kit. The libraries were constructed in a second round of multiplex PCR and then size-selected and purified. Paired-end sequencing of the libraries was performed with 100 bp reads on an Illumina HiSeq2000. From the authors' description of their analysis: SOAPnuke was used to process the raw data, with reads discarded if the reads contained adapters or uncalled bases, had a mean Phred below 15, or lacked an exact constant-primer or identifier match. COPE v1.2.5 was used to merge the high-quality paired reads, and each unique nucleotide sequence was defined as a clonotype. MiTCR v1.1 was used to align clonotypes to the IMGT TRBV, TRBD and TRBJ reference segments. The analysis included only V-J combinations with a frequency above 0.0001, which together covered more than 99% of the repertoires. A TCS score was defined as the ratio between F50 (clonal expansion) and ExV (chaos), using BLOSUM62-based TCRdist between CDR3 peptides within each V-J. Welch's t-statistics and random forest reduced fewer than 550 V-J features to roughly 13, which were used in a naive Bayes classifier (R e1071). TCRdb took the public reads, trimmed them with fastp at Q25, ran MiXCR for clone calling and kept in-frame beta chains. Rows with a matching CDR3 protein are joined into one entry that keeps the most common DNA and genes. In this record, the V and J calls reflect TCRdb's handling and not the investigators' own analysis. Present in this sample are a few hundred thousand distinct CDR3 sequences, about 13% of which were seen just once. In total, the top ten clones hold about 20% of the sample.

Trimming accounts for 2 bases at V and 4 bases at J, while the number of junction bases matched to no gene is 4. CDR1 and CDR2, looked up from the germline V gene, are SGHVS and FNYEAQ. There are 15 amino acids in the CDR3, from cysteine to phenylalanine inclusive. The only DNA kept is the CDR3, 45 bases in frame from the first base. Hyperthyroidism patients were aged 18 to 65 years and newly diagnosed, with disease duration of less than 2 months. The study excluded patients with uncontrolled infections, other autoimmune diseases, pregnancy or lactation. Clinical symptoms, serum thyroxine and TRAb, thyroid ultrasound, and orbital computed tomography formed the basis for the diagnoses. Blood from progressor patients was collected at the time of first diagnosis with hyperthyroidism, before any ophthalmopathy symptoms had appeared. Ficoll-Paque density gradient centrifugation was used to isolate PBMCs from approximately 11 ml of fresh peripheral blood. Patients classed as progressors first received a Graves' hyperthyroidism diagnosis and then went on to develop ophthalmopathy during follow-up. Total RNA was extracted using Trizol reagent, and RNA quality was assessed on an Agilent 2100 Bioanalyzer.

This clonotype was recorded many times. There is no known antigen for this receptor. Per-base quality was not reported, and no clone a single base away is much larger than it. The paper as a whole reports these results and caveats: A model built on a 13 V-J signature distinguished ophthalmopathy from stable hyperthyroidism, reaching over 85% sensitivity and 81.08% specificity in cross-validation and 80%/75% in testing. During validation, the model predicted progression to ophthalmopathy a median of approximately 6 months ahead of onset, with almost 71% sensitivity and 72.22% specificity. Most expanded thyroid clonotypes (frequency above 0.001) were also found in blood, which suggests that blood repertoires may mirror thyroid immune responses. Sample size was not statistically predetermined, and blinding of investigators to group allocation was not performed.

The rearranged chain carries TRBV7-6 and TRBJ2-1, with 8 middle bases fitting TRBD2. The sample consisted of blood. The receptor was isolated from a young man with Graves' hyperthyroidism that later progressed to Graves' ophthalmopathy. The CDR3 loop reads CASSLTQRGYNEQFF. In nucleotide form, the sequence is TGTGCCAGCAGCTTAACACAGCGGGGGTACAATGAGCAGTTCTTC.